This T cell receptor (beta chain) was recorded in a study of cytomegalovirus exposure and HLA in healthy donors. CDR1 is MNHEY, CDR2 SVGAGI, per germline. The V and J ends lost 0 bases and 6 bases respectively, with 14 bases between them. The CDR3 length is 16 residues. Libraries were prepared by immunoSEQ multiplex PCR; TCRdb keeps only in-frame clonotypes and omits some of them. The table records about 180,000 clones, more than 75% of them present only once. Sample: PBMCs. The sequence derives from a woman aged 30 to 39 in good health and CMV-seronegative. The V gene is TRBV6-5, the J gene TRBJ1-4; tentatively, D is TRBD1 (6 bases). CDR3 region: CASSYSETGLYEKLFF. Here the CDR3 DNA reads TGTGCCAGCAGTTACTCTGAGACAGGTCTATATGAAAAACTGTTTTTT.